This TCR beta chain was sequenced in a study of cytomegalovirus exposure and HLA in healthy donors. The CDR3 has 12 residues. Germline V gives CDR1 SGHRS, CDR2 YFSETQ. The V and J ends lost 3 bases and 7 bases, in that order; junction bases with no gene match: 0. The study's findings and limits: It was reportedly the case that the classifier diagnosed cytomegalovirus status with high specificity and sensitivity. A list of 164 TCR beta chains associated with cytomegalovirus was given.

Worth noting for this clone: What it recognizes is unknown.

TCRdb keeps only in-frame clones here, not all; method: immunoSEQ multiplex PCR. The sample shows some 150,000 clones, 70% to 90% of them seen only once. The origin of this receptor is a woman aged 18-29 years in good health and CMV-seropositive. The J gene is TRBJ2-2, the V gene TRBV5-1; 7 positions agree with TRBD2. The specimen sequenced was PBMCs. The CDR3 DNA sequence: TGCGCCAGCAGCTGGACTAGCGGGGAGCTGTTTTTT. This gives the protein CASSWTSGELFF.